The sample holds many counts of the clone carrying this T cell receptor beta chain. This sample was included in a study of early T cells in non-severe SARS-CoV-2 infection. CDR3 length equals 14 residues. Between the trimmed V and J ends, which lost 8 bases and 0 bases, there was a span of 14 bases. One entry per CDR3 protein, called by TCRdb with MiXCR from the 5' RACE reads. The sample shows roughly 61,000 distinct CDR3 sequences, 8% to 10% of them seen only once. Sequencing input: whole blood. This chain joins TRBV12-3 or TRBV12-4 and TRBJ2-7; either TRBD1 or TRBD2 may supply D (6 bases each). This sequence was found in an adult who was a healthcare worker with PCR-confirmed SARS-CoV-2 infection or an uninfected control (not recorded which). The CDR3 here is CASEHGGASYEQYF. CDR3 bases: TGTGCCAGCGAGCACGGGGGCGCCTCCTACGAGCAGTACTTC.